The rows below give T cell receptor beta chains drawn from one sample of a study of T cell responses to AZD1222 COVID-19 vaccine. Sequencing was performed with immunoSEQ multiplex PCR; in TCRdb, only in-frame clones are kept and a portion is missing. The repertoire consists of around 140,000 clones, with 92% occurring once and the leading ten covering 9.3%. The starting material was peripheral blood, obtained 28 days after the second AZD1222 dose. Every receptor here comes from an adult who received the AZD1222 COVID-19 vaccine. The CDR3 runs from the conserved cysteine through the conserved F or W. A D gene is named only where the DNA matches it firmly. Size is stated for part of the rows, as once, few or many counts, or as a class when the clone is expanded.

V gene	CDR3 length	J gene	clone size	D gene	CDR3 protein	CDR3 DNA
TRBV11-2	15	TRBJ1-1	once	TRBD1	CASSPNRGRGTEAFF	TGTGCCAGCAGCCCCAACAGGGGCCGGGGCACTGAAGCTTTCTTT
TRBV5-1	14	TRBJ1-4	-	-	CASSPGTKHEKLFF	TGCGCCAGCAGCCCCGGGACTAAACATGAAAAACTGTTTTTT
TRBV18	14	TRBJ1-1	-	-	CASSPGGPNTEAFF	TGTGCCAGCTCACCAGGGGGACCTAACACTGAAGCTTTCTTT
TRBV7-2	15	TRBJ2-1	-	TRBD2	CASSWEGSSYNEQFF	TGTGCCAGCAGCTGGGAGGGGAGCTCCTACAATGAGCAGTTCTTC
TRBV24-1	16	TRBJ1-2	-	TRBD1	CATSEYVQGAMYGYTF	TGTGCCACCAGTGAGTATGTACAGGGGGCGATGTATGGCTACACCTTC
TRBV2	13	TRBJ1-5	-	-	CASRIGSNQPQHF	TGTGCCAGCAGAATCGGTAGCAATCAGCCCCAGCATTTT
TRBV7-9	14	TRBJ2-7	-	TRBD1	CASSQGQDSYEQYF	TGTGCCAGCAGCCAGGGACAGGACTCCTACGAGCAGTACTTC
TRBV4-2	17	TRBJ1-2	-	-	CASSHDNLRGTNYGYTF	TGTGCCAGCAGCCATGATAACCTCAGGGGAACTAACTATGGCTACACCTTC
TRBV2	13	TRBJ1-1	once	-	CASSSQENTEAFF	TGTGCCAGCAGTTCCCAGGAGAACACTGAAGCTTTCTTT
TRBV19	14	TRBJ1-4	-	-	CASSLQWGNEKLFF	TGTGCCAGTAGTTTACAATGGGGTAATGAAAAACTGTTTTTT
TRBV24-1	16	TRBJ2-3	-	TRBD2	CATSDFREGYTDTQYF	TGTGCCACCAGTGATTTCCGGGAGGGTTACACAGATACGCAGTATTTT
TRBV7-2	16	TRBJ1-6	-	-	CASSYQSGGRNSPLHF	TGTGCCAGCAGCTACCAATCGGGGGGGCGTAATTCACCCCTCCACTTT
TRBV6-2/TRBV6-3	11	TRBJ1-1	-	-	CASSQGSEAFF	TGTGCCAGCAGTCAGGGGAGTGAAGCTTTCTTT
TRBV5-1	15	TRBJ1-1	-	-	CASSLARGGGTEAFF	TGCGCCAGCAGCTTGGCGAGGGGAGGGGGTACTGAAGCTTTCTTT
TRBV5-6	19	TRBJ2-6	-	-	CASSPAGDRRNSGANVLTF	TGTGCCAGCAGCCCGGCCGGAGACCGCCGCAACTCTGGGGCCAACGTCCTGACTTTC
TRBV7-9	14	TRBJ1-4	-	TRBD1	CASSLRGLDEKLFF	TGTGCCAGCAGCTTAAGGGGGCTAGATGAAAAACTGTTTTTT
TRBV2	14	TRBJ2-5	-	TRBD1	CASQLMTGKETQYF	TGTGCCAGCCAGCTTATGACAGGGAAAGAGACCCAGTACTTC
TRBV7-6	15	TRBJ1-5	-	-	CASSLGAGLGQPQHF	TGTGCCAGCAGCTTAGGGGCAGGGCTGGGTCAGCCCCAGCATTTT
TRBV11-2	15	TRBJ1-6	once	-	CASSLSPGKGSPLHF	TGTGCCAGCAGCTTATCCCCGGGCAAGGGTTCACCCCTCCACTTT
TRBV7-9	19	TRBJ1-1	few	-	CASSPSPDKARNMNTEAFF	TGTGCCAGCAGCCCCTCACCGGACAAGGCCCGCAACATGAACACTGAAGCTTTCTTT
TRBV19	14	TRBJ1-4	-	-	CASSMGTQGEKLFF	TGTGCCAGTAGTATGGGGACCCAAGGTGAAAAACTGTTTTTT
TRBV7-2	14	TRBJ1-2	-	-	CASSTLGQNYGYTF	TGTGCCAGCAGCACACTGGGGCAGAACTATGGCTACACCTTC
TRBV10-3	12	TRBJ1-2	-	-	CAISESSYGYTF	TGTGCCATCAGTGAGTCCTCCTATGGCTACACCTTC
TRBV2	18	TRBJ2-2	-	TRBD2	CASSTNGAGGTNTGELFF	TGTGCCAGCAGCACTAATGGAGCGGGAGGAACGAACACCGGGGAGCTGTTTTTT
TRBV5-4	15	TRBJ2-1	-	TRBD2	CASSGASGRDNEQFF	TGTGCCAGCAGTGGCGCTAGCGGGCGCGACAATGAGCAGTTCTTC
TRBV6-4	15	TRBJ1-4	few	-	CASSPSGTLNEKLFF	TGTGCCAGCAGTCCCTCCGGGACTCTGAATGAAAAACTGTTTTTT
TRBV12-3/TRBV12-4	13	TRBJ1-1	-	TRBD1	CASRTRDSSNPFF	TGTGCCAGCAGGACCCGGGACAGCTCCAACCCATTCTTT
TRBV30	13	TRBJ1-4	once	-	CAWSRGGEEKLFF	TGTGCCTGGAGTAGGGGGGGCGAAGAAAAACTGTTTTTT
TRBV27	15	TRBJ2-1	-	TRBD2	CASSPRLAGGREQFF	TGTGCCAGCAGTCCCCGACTAGCGGGAGGACGTGAGCAGTTCTTC
TRBV6-6	14	TRBJ2-1	-	TRBD1	CASLGQGIPNEQFF	TGTGCCAGCCTGGGACAGGGGATCCCCAATGAGCAGTTCTTC
TRBV5-1	16	TRBJ1-1	-	TRBD1	CASSLQGQGGSTEAFF	TGCGCCAGCAGCCTCCAGGGACAGGGCGGTTCCACTGAAGCTTTCTTT
TRBV4-1	15	TRBJ2-7	-	TRBD1	CASSQGDRGTYEQYF	TGCGCCAGCAGCCAAGGAGACAGGGGGACCTACGAGCAGTACTTC
TRBV15	12	TRBJ1-5	-	-	CATGLRNQPQHF	TGTGCCACCGGTCTTCGGAATCAGCCCCAGCATTTT
TRBV18	15	TRBJ1-5	-	-	CASSQGMGSNQPQHF	TGTGCCAGCTCACAGGGGATGGGAAGCAATCAGCCCCAGCATTTT
TRBV7-3	15	TRBJ2-2	-	TRBD1	CASSSQGPWTGELFF	TGTGCCAGCAGCTCACAGGGGCCTTGGACCGGGGAGCTGTTTTTT
TRBV5-1	15	TRBJ2-2	-	-	CASSLTGGNTGELFF	TGCGCCAGCAGCTTGACAGGAGGGAACACCGGGGAGCTGTTTTTT
TRBV3-1/TRBV3-2	19	TRBJ1-1	-	TRBD1	CASSQDGDRGTELDTEAFF	TGTGCCAGCAGCCAAGATGGGGACAGGGGCACCGAACTAGACACTGAAGCTTTCTTT
TRBV6-5	13	TRBJ1-1	-	-	CASSYFRDTEAFF	TGTGCCAGCAGTTACTTCCGCGACACTGAAGCTTTCTTT
TRBV7-9	15	TRBJ1-3	-	-	CASSIQGISGNTIYF	TGTGCCAGCAGCATACAGGGAATCTCTGGAAACACCATATATTTT
TRBV6-5	11	TRBJ1-2	-	-	CASSGGYGYTF	TGTGCCAGCAGCGGGGGGTATGGCTACACCTTC
TRBV28	15	TRBJ1-5	-	-	CASSFPQGGNQPQHF	TGTGCCAGCAGTTTCCCCCAGGGTGGCAATCAGCCCCAGCATTTT
TRBV12-5	15	TRBJ2-1	-	-	CASGLVGRSYNEQFF	TGTGCTAGTGGTTTGGTAGGACGGAGTTACAATGAGCAGTTCTTC
TRBV7-9	15	TRBJ1-1	once	-	CASRETGEMNTEAFF	TGTGCCAGCAGAGAGACAGGAGAAATGAACACTGAAGCTTTCTTT
TRBV20-1	11	TRBJ1-1	-	-	CSARRDTEAFF	TGCAGTGCTAGAAGAGACACTGAAGCTTTCTTT
TRBV19	13	TRBJ1-5	-	-	CASRTEPNQPQHF	TGTGCCAGCCGGACAGAGCCTAATCAGCCCCAGCATTTT
TRBV29-1	17	TRBJ2-1	-	TRBD2	CSVVLGLAGGPLNEQFF	TGCAGCGTTGTTCTGGGACTAGCGGGAGGGCCCCTCAATGAGCAGTTCTTC
TRBV5-1	15	TRBJ1-3	-	-	CASSLTGISGNTIYF	TGCGCCAGCAGCTTAACAGGGATCTCTGGAAACACCATATATTTT
TRBV16	14	TRBJ2-5	-	-	CASSYWAEGETQYF	TGTGCCAGCAGCTACTGGGCCGAGGGAGAGACCCAGTACTTC
TRBV6-2/TRBV6-3	15	TRBJ2-1	-	TRBD2	CASSWGGSSYNEQFF	TGTGCCAGCAGTTGGGGGGGTAGCTCCTACAATGAGCAGTTCTTC
TRBV5-1	13	TRBJ1-2	-	-	CASSLGRPNGYTF	TGCGCCAGCAGCTTGGGACGGCCCAATGGCTACACCTTC
TRBV28	14	TRBJ1-4	-	-	CASSLSGGYEKLFF	TGTGCCAGCAGTTTATCGGGAGGGTATGAAAAACTGTTTTTT
TRBV18	15	TRBJ2-2	once	TRBD1	CASSPQGQGAWELFF	TGTGCCAGCTCACCCCAGGGACAGGGGGCGTGGGAGCTGTTTTTT
TRBV11-2	15	TRBJ2-7	-	-	CASSRPHGSSYEQYF	TGTGCCAGCAGCCGGCCACACGGGAGCTCCTACGAGCAGTACTTC
TRBV2	15	TRBJ2-7	-	TRBD1	CASSLGTGGFHEQYF	TGTGCCAGCAGTCTCGGGACAGGGGGGTTCCACGAGCAGTACTTC
TRBV6-5	13	TRBJ1-2	once	-	CASVGRGGWGYTF	TGTGCCAGCGTGGGACGGGGAGGCTGGGGCTACACCTTC
TRBV29-1	12	TRBJ1-4	-	-	CSVEEIGKKLFF	TGCAGCGTTGAGGAGATTGGGAAAAAACTGTTTTTT
TRBV11-1	14	TRBJ1-1	-	TRBD1	CASSSRQGYTEAFF	TGTGCCAGCAGCTCCCGACAGGGGTACACTGAAGCTTTCTTT
TRBV10-3	21	TRBJ1-6	-	-	CAISETDAVGGVSSYNSPLHF	TGTGCCATCAGTGAGACCGACGCAGTCGGGGGGGTAAGCTCCTATAATTCACCCCTCCACTTT
TRBV6-5	13	TRBJ1-6	-	-	CATCGRANSPLHF	TGTGCCACCTGCGGCAGGGCCAATTCACCCCTCCACTTT
TRBV6-5	15	TRBJ1-3	-	TRBD1	CASSPDRAGGNTIYF	TGTGCCAGCAGCCCGGACAGGGCTGGAGGAAACACCATATATTTT